The rows below give T cell receptor beta chains drawn from one sample of a study of T cells in Graves' hyperthyroidism and ophthalmopathy. TCRdb re-derived calls from the multiplex PCR reads in MiXCR, one entry per CDR3 protein. The data show approximately 870,000 distinct CDR3 sequences, more than 30% seen once. The source material was blood. The receptors shown here come from a man between 18 and 29 years old with Graves' hyperthyroidism. The CDR3 runs from the conserved cysteine through the conserved F or W. A D gene is named only where the DNA matches it firmly. Not all rows give a size; the values are once, few, many and, for expanded clones, a class.

d_call j_call clone_size v_call cdr3_nt cdr3_aa
NA TRBJ1-1 few TRBV20-1 TGCAGTGCTAGAGTCACTGTCACTGAAGCTTTCTTT CSARVTVTEAFF
NA TRBJ2-5 many TRBV12-3/TRBV12-4 TGTGCCAGCAGCAAGGACCGCCGTGAGACCCAGTACTTC CASSKDRRETQYF
NA TRBJ2-7 few TRBV13 TGTGCCAGCAGCCCCAAGGGAGAATGGGCCTCCTACGAGCAGTACTTC CASSPKGEWASYEQYF
NA TRBJ2-3 NA TRBV7-2 TGTGCCAGCAGCTTGGCCGCTAGGGAAGATACGCAGTATTTT CASSLAAREDTQYF
NA TRBJ1-5 NA TRBV12-3/TRBV12-4 TGTGCTAGTGTGATAGGCAATCAGCCCCAGCATTTT CASVIGNQPQHF
NA TRBJ1-3 many TRBV2 TGTGCCAGCAGACCTACAATAACTGGAAACACCATATATTTT CASRPTITGNTIYF
NA TRBJ2-5 NA TRBV12-3/TRBV12-4 TGTGCCAGCAGTTTTGGCAGGGTGGCCCAAGAGACCCAGTACTTC CASSFGRVAQETQYF
NA TRBJ1-3 few TRBV6-5 TGTGCCAGCAGTTACGGGGGGCCTGTCTCTGGAAACACCATATATTTT CASSYGGPVSGNTIYF
TRBD1 TRBJ1-1 NA TRBV11-3 TGTGCCAGCAGCTTCTCCGGGACAGGGTACACTGAAGCTTTCTTT CASSFSGTGYTEAFF
NA TRBJ1-1 few TRBV29-1 TGCAGCTTAGGAGGGTCGAAGACTGAAGCTTTCTTT CSLGGSKTEAFF
TRBD2 TRBJ2-7 many TRBV7-9 TGTGCCAGCAGCTTACCGGGAGGAGGCGAGCAGTACTTC CASSLPGGGEQYF
NA TRBJ2-7 many TRBV7-8 TGTGCCAGCAGCTTAGCATACAGAAGCTCCTACGAGCAGTACTTC CASSLAYRSSYEQYF
NA TRBJ2-2 many TRBV7-6 TGTGCCAGCAGCTTAGCGTTGGGCGGGGAGCTGTTTTTT CASSLALGGELFF
TRBD1 TRBJ2-2 many TRBV5-1 TGCGCCAGCAGCTTGGGACAGGGCGTCACCGGGGAGCTGTTTTTT CASSLGQGVTGELFF
TRBD1 TRBJ2-6 many TRBV29-1 TGCAGCGTTGAATCGGGACAGGCCAATGCCCCTGGGGCCAACGTCCTGACTTTC CSVESGQANAPGANVLTF
NA TRBJ2-5 NA TRBV7-2 TGTGCCAGCAGCTTGGGTTTACAATACGGGGAGACCCAGTACTTC CASSLGLQYGETQYF
NA TRBJ2-7 NA TRBV5-1 TGCGCCAGCAGGACAGGAAGAAGCGACGAGCAGTACTTC CASRTGRSDEQYF
NA TRBJ1-1 NA TRBV3-1 TGTGCCAGCAGCCAGATGACTGGGGCTGACGCTTTCTTT CASSQMTGADAFF
NA TRBJ1-3 NA TRBV10-3 TGTGCCAGCAGTTACGGACAGCTCTCTGGAAACACCATATATTTT CASSYGQLSGNTIYF
TRBD1 TRBJ1-2 NA TRBV10-1 TGCGCCAGCAGTGAGTCGGGACAGGGAGCTAACTATGGCTACACCTTC CASSESGQGANYGYTF
NA TRBJ2-7 many TRBV15 TGTGCCACCAGCAGCGATACTAGCTACGAGCAGTACTTC CATSSDTSYEQYF
NA TRBJ1-6 NA TRBV20-1 TGCAGTGCTAAGTCCGGGACATCTTTGTCGAAGCCCCTCCACTTT CSAKSGTSLSKPLHF
NA TRBJ1-1 NA TRBV9 TGTGCCAGCAACACTAACGGGGTTCCGAACACTGAAGCTTTCTTT CASNTNGVPNTEAFF
TRBD1 TRBJ2-7 NA TRBV7-9 TGTGCCAGCAGCATGACAGGGGAAGACTACGAGCAGTACTTC CASSMTGEDYEQYF
TRBD1 TRBJ2-7 NA TRBV12-3/TRBV12-4 TGTGCCAGCACCCCATCCCGGACAGGCGAGCAGTACTTC CASTPSRTGEQYF
TRBD1 TRBJ2-7 NA TRBV7-6 TGTGCCAGCGCGGGCCGGCAGGGGGACTACGAGCAGTACTTC CASAGRQGDYEQYF
NA TRBJ2-7 NA TRBV6-6 TGTGCCAGCAGCGCAGGGAAACAGTACTTC CASSAGKQYF
NA TRBJ2-2 NA TRBV5-6 TGTGCCAGCAGCGCCCCGGGACTGCTTAACACCGGGGAGCTGTTTTTT CASSAPGLLNTGELFF
TRBD1 TRBJ1-4 NA TRBV2 TGTGCCAGCGGGACAGGTGGGGGTAGGCAGGAAAAACTGTTTTTT CASGTGGGRQEKLFF
TRBD2 TRBJ2-7 NA TRBV7-3 TGTGCCAGCATCAGGCAGAGGACTAGCGGGAGGGCCCTCTCCTACGAGCAGTACTTC CASIRQRTSGRALSYEQYF
TRBD2 TRBJ2-2 NA TRBV6-5 TGTGCCAGCAGTCCTCAGCGGGACAACACCGGGGAGCTGTTTTTT CASSPQRDNTGELFF
TRBD1 TRBJ1-2 few TRBV20-1 TGCAGTGCTAGAGATCGGAGACAGGGGAACTATGGCTACACCTTC CSARDRRQGNYGYTF
NA TRBJ1-4 few TRBV20-1 TGCAGTGCTAGGAGCCGAATTGATGAAAAACTGTTTTTT CSARSRIDEKLFF
TRBD1 TRBJ2-2 few TRBV10-2 TGCGCCAGCAGTGGCGACAGGGGCCGGACCGGGGAGCTGTTTTTT CASSGDRGRTGELFF
NA TRBJ1-1 many TRBV9 TGTGCCAGCAGCGTAGATGAGGGGCGGAACACTGAAGCTTTCTTT CASSVDEGRNTEAFF
NA TRBJ1-1 NA TRBV20-1 TGCAGTGCTAGCAACAAGCTGGTAGCTTTCTTT CSASNKLVAFF
TRBD2 TRBJ2-5 NA TRBV20-1 TGCAGTGCCCCCCTGGGAAGCGGGAGTTACGAGACCCAGTACTTC CSAPLGSGSYETQYF
NA TRBJ2-7 NA TRBV29-1 TGCAGCAGCCAGGATCCGGGACGGTTTTACGAGCAGTACTTC CSSQDPGRFYEQYF
TRBD2 TRBJ2-3 NA TRBV7-9 TGTGCCAGCAGCCTGGAAGCGGGAGGGCAGGGAGATACGCAGTATTTT CASSLEAGGQGDTQYF
NA TRBJ1-6 many TRBV15 TGTGCCACCGGTGAGGTGGCCGCCAGTTCACCCCTCCACTTT CATGEVAASSPLHF
NA TRBJ1-6 few TRBV2 TGTGCCAGCAGTTTCGCGGGGCAGGGAAATTCACCCCTCCACTTT CASSFAGQGNSPLHF
NA TRBJ2-2 NA TRBV14 TGTGCCAGCAGCCAAGAAGGGTTTGGACGGAACACCGGGGAGCTGTTTTTT CASSQEGFGRNTGELFF
TRBD2 TRBJ2-7 few TRBV7-9 TGTGCCAGCAGCTTACCGGGGGGGGATCCCTACGAGCAGTACTTC CASSLPGGDPYEQYF
TRBD1 TRBJ2-7 few TRBV24-1 TGTGCCACCAGTGATTTCCCTGGACAGGGGGCCCCCTACGAGCAGTACTTC CATSDFPGQGAPYEQYF